These 11 T cell receptor beta chains originate from one sample sequenced in a study of shared clonotypes between healthy human individuals. Only in-frame clones appear in the TCRdb table, and some are missing; sequencing was by immunoSEQ multiplex PCR. The sample consists of 650,000 to 700,000 clones, about nine tenths of them appearing once. Sequenced: memory CD8+ T cells from PBMCs. Subset in this sample: CD45RO+ cells pooled with CCR7-negative TemRA cells. The receptors come from a man aged 18 to 30 in good health. Some clones in this sample may be carry-over from other donors' samples.

The genes are TRBV5-1 and TRBJ2-3; no clear D. Deletions cut 1 base from V and 0 bases from J, with 18 bases between. This CDR3 is built from 18 residues. CDR1 SGHRS and CDR2 YFSETQ come from the germline V gene. In nucleotides, the CDR3 is TGCGCCAGCAGCTTGCCCCCCGAGAGTAGCAAAAGCACAGATACGCAGTATTTT. It codes for CASSLPPESSKSTDTQYF.

This sequence joins TRBV28 and TRBJ1-2, with D tentatively TRBD1 (5 bases). The CDR3 length is 15 residues. The germline V gene has CDR1 MDHEN and CDR2 SYDVKM. V was trimmed by 3 bases and J by 5 bases, leaving 16 bases between them. The CDR3: CASSFQGGMDYGYTF. Here the CDR3 DNA reads TGTGCCAGCAGTTTTCAGGGAGGGATGGATTATGGCTACACCTTC.

The V call is TRBV4-3, the J call TRBJ2-5; D is unclear. There are 16 residues in the CDR3. Germline V lookup: CDR1 LGHNA, CDR2 YSLEER. V lost 0 bases and J lost 5, with 16 bases in between. The CDR3 protein is CASSQDRILNRETQYF. CDR3 DNA: TGCGCCAGCAGCCAAGATAGGATACTCAACCGGGAGACCCAGTACTTC.

The V call is TRBV7-2, the J call TRBJ1-1, with 9 bases identical to TRBD1. The CDR3 runs 15 residues. The J segment lost 5 bases and the V segment lost 3 bases, leaving 7 bases of the junction unmatched. Germline-derived CDR1 and CDR2 are SGHTA and FQGNSA. The DNA of the CDR3 is TGTGCCAGCAGCTTGTCGGGACAGGGTATTACTGAAGCTTTCTTT. Amino acids: CASSLSGQGITEAFF.

This clone was seen repeatedly, ten times or more. This rearrangement joins TRBV6-5 to TRBJ2-7; D may correspond to TRBD1 or TRBD2 (6 bases each). V lost 5 bases and J lost 1, with 12 bases in between. The CDR3 runs to 14 residues. The germline V gene has CDR1 MNHEY and CDR2 SVGAGI. CDR3 residues: CASSQRGQSYEQYF. CDR3 DNA sequence: TGTGCCAGCAGTCAACGGGGGCAATCCTACGAGCAGTACTTC.

The chain employs TRBV28 and TRBJ1-2, with unresolved D. Trimming cost V 4 bases and J 3 bases, with 21 bases left between them. The CDR3 is made up of 17 amino acids. Germline CDR1 is MDHEN and CDR2 is SYDVKM. The CDR3 spells CASSSYLRARKDYGYTF. Here the CDR3 DNA reads TGTGCCAGCAGTTCATATCTCCGGGCCCGGAAGGACTATGGCTACACCTTC.

CDR3: CASSLLIMDRGQTDTQYF. The CDR3 nucleotides read TGCGCCAGCAGCTTGCTTATTATGGACAGGGGGCAGACAGATACGCAGTATTTT. This chain links TRBV5-1 with TRBJ2-3; 11 bases match TRBD1. Germline assignment: CDR1 SGHRS and CDR2 YFSETQ. The CDR3 runs to 18 residues. V gave up 1 base and J gave up 3 bases; unmatched junction bases: 10.

This chain connects TRBV28 to TRBJ2-7, with 7 bases matching TRBD1. Germline lookup yields CDR1 MDHEN and CDR2 SYDVKM. The V segment lost 4 bases and the J segment 6 bases; nucleotides outside the gene matches: 12. The CDR3 is made up of 15 amino acids. CDR3: CASSSTTKTGFEQYF. The CDR3 nucleotides are TGTGCCAGCAGTTCGACCACTAAGACAGGGTTCGAGCAGTACTTC.

The rearrangement joins TRBV5-4 to TRBJ1-3; TRBD1 matches at 8 bases. V dropped 7 bases and J dropped 2; count of bases not matched to a gene: 8. CDR1 and CDR2 (germline): SGHNT, YYREEE (reference sequence). This CDR3 is 15 amino acids long. CDR3 protein: CASATGATAGNTIYF. The DNA for the CDR3 is TGTGCCAGCGCGACAGGGGCGACCGCTGGAAACACCATATATTTT.

The CDR3, as DNA: TGTGCCAGCAGTGGGCGGGAGGCCCCAGGGGAGCAGTACTTC. Its translation is CASSGREAPGEQYF. The chain links TRBV27 to TRBJ2-7; 8 bases are shared with TRBD2. Germline V gene lookup returns CDR1 MNHEY and CDR2 SMNVEV (reference sequence). With V trimmed by 5 bases and J by 7 bases, 10 bases remained unmatched. The length of the CDR3 is 14 residues.

The rearrangement joins TRBV2 to TRBJ2-5; tentatively, D is TRBD1 (6 bases). Trimming shortened V by 2 bases and J by 4 bases, and 8 bases separated the two germline ends. There are 13 residues in the CDR3. The germline CDR1 and CDR2 sequences are SNHLY and FYNNEI. The CDR3 here is CASSERRGETQYF. The CDR3 bases are TGTGCCAGCAGTGAACGCAGGGGAGAGACCCAGTACTTC.